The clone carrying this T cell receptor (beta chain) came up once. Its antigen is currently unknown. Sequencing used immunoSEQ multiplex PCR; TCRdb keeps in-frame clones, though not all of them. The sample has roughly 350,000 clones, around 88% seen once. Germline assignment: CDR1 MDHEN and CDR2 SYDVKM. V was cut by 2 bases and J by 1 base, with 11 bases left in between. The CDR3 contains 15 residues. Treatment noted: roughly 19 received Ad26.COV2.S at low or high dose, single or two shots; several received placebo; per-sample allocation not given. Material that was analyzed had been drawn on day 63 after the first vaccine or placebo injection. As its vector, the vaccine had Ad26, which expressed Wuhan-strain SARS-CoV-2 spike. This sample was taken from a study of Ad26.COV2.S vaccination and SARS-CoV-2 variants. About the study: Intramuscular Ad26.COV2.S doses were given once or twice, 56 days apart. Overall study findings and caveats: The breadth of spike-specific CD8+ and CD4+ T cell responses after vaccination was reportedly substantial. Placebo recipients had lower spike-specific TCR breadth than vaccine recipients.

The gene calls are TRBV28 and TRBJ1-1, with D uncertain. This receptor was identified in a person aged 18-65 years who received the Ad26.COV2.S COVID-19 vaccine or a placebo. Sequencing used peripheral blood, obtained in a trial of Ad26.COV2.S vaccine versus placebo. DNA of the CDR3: TGTGCCAGCAGTTTACGGGTCCAGTCGAACACTGAAGCTTTCTTT. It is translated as CASSLRVQSNTEAFF.